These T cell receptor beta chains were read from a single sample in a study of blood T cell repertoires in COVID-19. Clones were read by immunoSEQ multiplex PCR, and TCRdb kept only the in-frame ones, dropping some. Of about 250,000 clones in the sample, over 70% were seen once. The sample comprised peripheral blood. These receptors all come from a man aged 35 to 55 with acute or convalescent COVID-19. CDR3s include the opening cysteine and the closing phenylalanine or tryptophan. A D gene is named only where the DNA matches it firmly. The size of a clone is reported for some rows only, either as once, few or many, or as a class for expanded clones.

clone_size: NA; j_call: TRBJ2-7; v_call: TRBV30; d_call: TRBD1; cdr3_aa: CAWSVRGTGLYEQYF; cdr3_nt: TGTGCCTGGAGTGTACGGGGGACAGGTTTGTACGAGCAGTACTTC
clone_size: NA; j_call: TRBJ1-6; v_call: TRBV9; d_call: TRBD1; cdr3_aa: CASSVGQGASPLHF; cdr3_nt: TGTGCCAGCAGCGTAGGGCAGGGGGCTTCACCCCTCCACTTT
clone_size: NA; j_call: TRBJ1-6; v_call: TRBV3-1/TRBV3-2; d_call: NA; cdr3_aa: CASSQGTADNSPLHF; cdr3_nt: TGTGCCAGCAGCCAAGGGACAGCCGATAATTCACCCCTCCACTTT
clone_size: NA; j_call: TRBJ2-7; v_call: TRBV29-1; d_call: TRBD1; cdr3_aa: CSVEDRYYEQYF; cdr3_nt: TGCAGCGTTGAGGACAGGTACTACGAGCAGTACTTC
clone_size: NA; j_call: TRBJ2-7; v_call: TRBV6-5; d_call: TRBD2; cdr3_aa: CASEAGAGGEQYF; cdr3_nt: TGTGCCAGCGAAGCGGGAGCCGGCGGGGAGCAGTACTTC
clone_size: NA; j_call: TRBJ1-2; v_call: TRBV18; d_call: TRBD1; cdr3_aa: CASSPARRGPYGYTF; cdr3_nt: TGTGCCAGCTCACCCGCTAGGAGGGGGCCCTATGGCTACACCTTC
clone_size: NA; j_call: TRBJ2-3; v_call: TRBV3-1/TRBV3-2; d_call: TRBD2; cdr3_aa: CASSQDRGLAGITDTQYF; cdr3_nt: TGTGCCAGCAGCCAAGACCGGGGACTAGCGGGAATCACAGATACGCAGTATTTT
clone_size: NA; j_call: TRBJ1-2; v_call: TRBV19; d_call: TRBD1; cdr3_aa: CASSTTQGARPHYGYTF; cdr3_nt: TGTGCCAGTAGTACTACTCAGGGGGCGCGGCCGCACTATGGCTACACCTTC
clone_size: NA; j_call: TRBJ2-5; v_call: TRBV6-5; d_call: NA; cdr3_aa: CASCNTFQETQYF; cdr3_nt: TGTGCCAGCTGTAACACCTTCCAAGAGACCCAGTACTTC
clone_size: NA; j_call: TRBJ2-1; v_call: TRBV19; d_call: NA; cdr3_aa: CASSISFYNEQFF; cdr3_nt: TGTGCCAGTAGTATATCTTTCTACAATGAGCAGTTCTTC
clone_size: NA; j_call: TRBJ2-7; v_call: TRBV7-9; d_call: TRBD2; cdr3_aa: CASSLYSSGSNEQYF; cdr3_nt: TGTGCCAGCAGCTTATACTCCAGCGGGAGCAACGAGCAGTACTTC
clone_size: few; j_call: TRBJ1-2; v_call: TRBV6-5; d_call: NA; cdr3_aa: CASSNTGLGYTF; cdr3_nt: TGTGCCAGCAGCAATACAGGGCTTGGCTACACCTTC
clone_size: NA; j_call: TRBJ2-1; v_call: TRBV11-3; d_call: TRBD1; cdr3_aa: CASSTRQGYNEQFF; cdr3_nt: TGTGCCAGCAGCACCCGACAGGGCTACAATGAGCAGTTCTTC
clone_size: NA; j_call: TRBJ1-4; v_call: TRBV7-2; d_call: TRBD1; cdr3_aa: CASSLGQGGHEKLFF; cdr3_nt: TGTGCCAGCAGCTTAGGACAGGGTGGGCATGAAAAACTGTTTTTT
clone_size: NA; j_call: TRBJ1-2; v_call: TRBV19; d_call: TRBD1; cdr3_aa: CASSRQGRNYGYTF; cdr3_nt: TGTGCCAGTAGTAGACAGGGTAGGAACTATGGCTACACCTTC
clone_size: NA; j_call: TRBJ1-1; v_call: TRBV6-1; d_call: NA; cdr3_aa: CASSEAFAEFLNTEAFF; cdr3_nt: TGTGCCAGCAGTGAAGCGTTTGCGGAGTTTTTGAACACTGAAGCTTTCTTT
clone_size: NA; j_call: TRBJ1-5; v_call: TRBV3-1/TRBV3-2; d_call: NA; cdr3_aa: CASSPPGSGNQPQHF; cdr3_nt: TGTGCCAGCAGCCCCCCAGGGTCAGGCAATCAGCCCCAGCATTTT